The T cell receptor beta chain under discussion was sequenced for a study of blood T cell repertoires in COVID-19. About the research overall: Acute and convalescent COVID-19 samples came from the United States, Italy and Spain.

Original methodology: Estimated nucleated cell counts came from reference gene primer amplification. The data were produced by immunoSEQ multiplex PCR, yet TCRdb's version contains in-frame clones alone and is incomplete. D and trimming come from the DNA, and the V and J calls and clone size come from that table. The sample holds hundreds of thousands of clones, roughly 89% seen once. Trimming took 4 bases from V and 6 from J; bases not matched to a gene: 12. The CDR3 runs 16 residues. Germline values: CDR1 SGHVS, CDR2 FNYEAQ. The sequenced material came from peripheral blood. This sequence originates from a woman aged 30 to 39 with active or convalescent COVID-19. This chain joins TRBV7-6 and TRBJ1-2, with TRBD1 matching 9 bases. The CDR3 coding sequence is TGTGCCAGCAGCTCCAAAGCCCCCACAGGGGGCAATGGCTACACCTTC. Translated: CASSSKAPTGGNGYTF.